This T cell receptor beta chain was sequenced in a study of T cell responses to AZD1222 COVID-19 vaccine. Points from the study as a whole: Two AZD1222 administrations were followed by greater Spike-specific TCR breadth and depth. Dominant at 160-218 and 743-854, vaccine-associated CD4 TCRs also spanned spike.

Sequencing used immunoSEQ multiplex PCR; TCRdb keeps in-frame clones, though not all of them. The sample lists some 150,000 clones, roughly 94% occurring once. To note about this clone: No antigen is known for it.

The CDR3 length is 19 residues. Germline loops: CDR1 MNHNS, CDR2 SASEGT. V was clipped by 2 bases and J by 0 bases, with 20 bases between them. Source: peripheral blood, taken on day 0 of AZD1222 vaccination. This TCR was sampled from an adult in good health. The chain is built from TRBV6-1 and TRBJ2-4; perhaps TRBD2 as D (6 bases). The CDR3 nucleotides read TGTGCCAGCAGTGAATATCACCGGGGGTCTCTTCTAGCCAAAAACATTCAGTACTTC. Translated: CASSEYHRGSLLAKNIQYF.